The 8 T cell receptor beta chains reported below all come from one sample, sequenced in a study of shared clonotypes between healthy human individuals. Only in-frame clones appear in the TCRdb table, and some are missing; sequencing was by immunoSEQ multiplex PCR. The data show a few million clones, with around 90% seen just once and about 0.13% held by the top ten. Sequenced sample: naive CD4+ T cells sorted from blood. The subset: CD45RA+ positively selected. The source is a man aged 18 to 29 in good health.

This chain links TRBV4-1 with TRBJ2-7; D gene unclear. Germline V gene data show CDR1 as MGHRA and CDR2 as YSYEKL. This CDR3 has 13 residues. Deletions cut 0 bases from V and 6 bases from J, with 9 bases between. The CDR3 DNA sequence: TGCGCCAGCAGCCAAGATCACTTCGGCGAGCAGTACTTC. Translating it yields CASSQDHFGEQYF.

The CDR3 nucleotides are TGTGCCAGCAGCGCCCCCTTGTCCCCGCAGTATTTT. Translated: CASSAPLSPQYF. The chain employs TRBV9 and TRBJ2-3; D is unclear. V was cut by 3 bases and J by 10 bases, with 12 bases left in between. This CDR3 is 12 amino acids long. Germline V CDR1 and CDR2: SGDLS, YYNGEE.

The V gene is TRBV2, the J gene TRBJ1-2, with D hard to call. Germline V gene data show CDR1 as SNHLY and CDR2 as FYNNEI. V was cut by 1 base and J by 2 bases, with 11 bases left in between. This CDR3 contains 15 residues. CDR3 DNA sequence: TGTGCCAGCAGTGAAGTGGTAATAACGAACTATGGCTACACCTTC. Translation gives CASSEVVITNYGYTF.

This chain connects TRBV27 to TRBJ2-7; TRBD1 matches at 10 bases. Trimming removed 3 bases from V and 2 bases from J; junction bases left unmatched: 7. Germline V gene sequence: CDR1 MNHEY, CDR2 SMNVEV (reference sequence). The CDR3 is made up of 16 amino acids. In DNA, the CDR3 is TGTGCCAGCAGTTTCTCCTGGGGACAGGGGACCTACGAGCAGTACTTC. Protein sequence: CASSFSWGQGTYEQYF.

The gene calls are TRBV7-6 and TRBJ1-4; the match to TRBD1 covers 8 bases. The CDR3 loop spans 15 amino acids. Per germline, CDR1 SGHVS and CDR2 FNYEAQ. Trimming at V came to 5 bases and at J to 7 bases, leaving 9 bases not matched to a gene. DNA of the CDR3: TGTGCCAGCAGCGTGACAGGGGTTAACGGTGAAAAACTGTTTTTT. Protein: CASSVTGVNGEKLFF.

The chain links TRBV4-3 to TRBJ1-3; D gene uncertain. The V gene lost 0 bases and the J gene lost 4 bases, with 10 bases spanning the gap. Germline V gives CDR1 LGHNA, CDR2 YSLEER. This CDR3 is 15 amino acids long. In nucleotides, the CDR3 is TGCGCCAGCAGCCAAGATTGGGCGGTGGGAAACACCATATATTTT. It translates to CASSQDWAVGNTIYF.

The CDR3 nucleotides read TGTGCCAGCAGCTCGACGGGGTATCAGCCCCAGCATTTT. Encoded protein: CASSSTGYQPQHF. The J gene is TRBJ1-5, the V gene TRBV7-2; D is uncertain. This CDR3 has 13 residues. Germline lookup yields CDR1 SGHTA and CDR2 FQGNSA. V was trimmed by 4 bases and J by 5 bases, leaving 9 bases between them.

The rearrangement links TRBV5-1 to TRBJ2-3, with 9 positions matching TRBD1. CDR1 is SGHRS and CDR2 is YFSETQ in the germline V gene. The CDR3 sequence is 18 residues long. Trimming removed 4 bases from V and 3 bases from J; junction bases left unmatched: 15. This CDR3 reads CASSLQVGTGIFTDTQYF. CDR3 nucleotides: TGCGCCAGCAGCCTACAGGTCGGGACAGGGATCTTTACAGATACGCAGTATTTT.